Below are 18 T cell receptor beta chains sequenced from a single sample in a study of T cell responses to AZD1222 COVID-19 vaccine. Generated by immunoSEQ multiplex PCR, the TCRdb table keeps only in-frame clones and is missing some. The sample includes approximately 150,000 clones, more than 85% of them seen just once. The sequencing used peripheral blood, collected 28 days after the second AZD1222 dose. These receptors all come from an adult who received the AZD1222 COVID-19 vaccine.

J is TRBJ1-5 and V is TRBV24-1; 9 nucleotides align to TRBD1. The junction had 12 bases not matched to a gene; V was cut back by 2 bases and J by 2 bases. Germline CDR1 KGHDR, CDR2 SFDVKD. This CDR3 comprises 19 residues. The CDR3 here is CATSDSSGQGISGNQPQHF. CDR3 in DNA: TGTGCCACCAGTGATTCCTCCGGACAGGGGATCTCGGGCAATCAGCCCCAGCATTTT.

The CDR3 is CASSLDGEQGQPQHF. The CDR3, as DNA: TGTGCCAGCAGCTTGGATGGGGAGCAGGGTCAGCCCCAGCATTTT. The genes are TRBV5-4 and TRBJ1-5, with a weak D call TRBD1 (5 bases). Germline values: CDR1 SGHNT, CDR2 YYREEE (reference sequence). Between the trimmed V and J ends, which lost 0 bases and 6 bases, there was a span of 13 bases. The CDR3 is 15 residues long.

The DNA for the CDR3 is TGTGCCAGCTCACCACGTTTTAGCAATCAGCCCCAGCATTTT. As protein: CASSPRFSNQPQHF. The V call is TRBV18, the J call TRBJ1-5, with unresolved D. Germline CDR1 is KGHSH and CDR2 is LQKENI. CDR3 length: 14 residues. Trimming left V 1 base short and J 0 bases short, with 4 bases between.

This clone appeared once. The chain employs TRBV2 and TRBJ1-1; TRBD1 aligns across 7 bases. J was trimmed by 4 bases and V by 4 bases; bases with no gene match: 3. Germline V gene data show CDR1 as SNHLY and CDR2 as FYNNEI. The CDR3 runs to 13 residues. The DNA for the CDR3 is TGTGCCAGCAGTGTGGCAGGGGGCACTGAAGCTTTCTTT. This gives the protein CASSVAGGTEAFF.

The CDR3 coding sequence is TGCGCCAGCAGCTCGCTCGGACTAGCTCACAATGAGCAGTTCTTC. Protein: CASSSLGLAHNEQFF. The V call is TRBV4-1, the J call TRBJ2-1, with 8 bases that match TRBD2. The germline gives CDR1 MGHRA, CDR2 YSYEKL. The CDR3 runs to 15 residues. The trim removed 5 bases at V and 5 bases at J, leaving 8 bases unmatched.

The chain employs TRBV4-1 and TRBJ2-4; no reliable D call. CDR3 length equals 11 residues. Deletions cut 3 bases from V and 11 bases from J, with 8 bases between. CDR1 and CDR2 from the germline V gene are MGHRA and YSYEKL. This chain's CDR3 is CASSQQLVQYF. The CDR3 bases are TGCGCCAGCAGCCAGCAATTGGTTCAGTACTTC.

This chain links TRBV30 with TRBJ2-4; possibly TRBD1 for D (6 bases). V lost 0 bases, J lost 6 bases, and 12 bases lay in between. Germline V gene sequence: CDR1 GTSNPN, CDR2 SVGIG (reference sequence). This CDR3 spans 14 amino acids. In DNA form, the CDR3 reads TGTGCCTGGAGTGTACAGGGCTCGTCAAACATTCAGTACTTC. Amino acids: CAWSVQGSSNIQYF.

The V gene is TRBV5-1, the J gene TRBJ1-6; D perhaps matches TRBD1 (6 bases). Trimming removed 4 bases at V and 9 bases at J, with 14 bases between. The germline gives CDR1 SGHRS, CDR2 YFSETQ. This CDR3 spans 14 amino acids. The CDR3 bases are TGCGCCAGCAGCCGGACAGTGGAAAGTTCACCCCTCCACTTT. It is translated as CASSRTVESSPLHF.

The chain has TRBV5-1 and TRBJ1-2; D is unresolved. The V end was cut by 0 bases, the J end by 7 bases, with 13 bases between. This CDR3 is 14 amino acids long. Germline V gene lookup returns CDR1 SGHRS and CDR2 YFSETQ. In nucleotides, the CDR3 is TGCGCCAGCAGCTTGGAAGGAACCAGGCTTGGCTACACCTTC. Encoded protein: CASSLEGTRLGYTF.

The rearrangement links TRBV27 to TRBJ1-5; D might be TRBD1 (5 bases). The CDR3 is 16 amino acids. V lost 1 base, J lost 0 bases, and 10 bases lay in between. Germline V CDR1 and CDR2: MNHEY, SMNVEV (reference sequence). This CDR3 reads CASSLYGGYSNQPQHF. CDR3 coding DNA: TGTGCCAGCAGTTTATACGGGGGATATAGCAATCAGCCCCAGCATTTT.

This chain joins TRBV27 and TRBJ2-3; the match to TRBD1 covers 7 bases. The CDR3 runs to 13 residues. Germline lookup yields CDR1 MNHEY and CDR2 SMNVEV (reference sequence). With 6 bases clipped from V and 6 bases from J, the junction kept 6 bases outside the gene matches. CDR3 nucleotide sequence: TGTGCCAGCAGCCTGACAGGGTCCGATACGCAGTATTTT. Encoded protein: CASSLTGSDTQYF.

The chain carries TRBV5-1 and TRBJ2-5; 12 bases match TRBD1. Germline CDR1 SGHRS, CDR2 YFSETQ. V lost 0 bases to trimming and J lost 4 bases; unmatched junction nucleotides: 4. The CDR3 spans 16 residues. Here the CDR3 reads CASSLGGTGGGETQYF. CDR3 nucleotide sequence: TGCGCCAGCAGCTTGGGTGGGACAGGGGGCGGAGAGACCCAGTACTTC.

This sequence joins TRBV9 and TRBJ2-1; 9 bases match TRBD2. Trimming took 1 base from V and 7 from J; bases not matched to a gene: 9. This CDR3 region has 16 residues. CDR1 is SGDLS and CDR2 is YYNGEE in the germline V gene. CDR3 sequence (DNA): TGTGCCAGCAGCGTAAAGGCCGCGGGGGGGCGGAATGAGCAGTTCTTC. Residues: CASSVKAAGGRNEQFF.

The rearrangement links TRBV2 to TRBJ1-1; D is undetermined. Germline V lookup: CDR1 SNHLY, CDR2 FYNNEI. This CDR3 spans 15 amino acids. The V end was cut by 5 bases, the J end by 1 base, with 14 bases between. The CDR3, as DNA: TGTGCCAGCAGTCAACGTGGGAAGGGGAACACTGAAGCTTTCTTT. It codes for CASSQRGKGNTEAFF.

V is TRBV19 and J is TRBJ2-1; TRBD2 matches 8 bases. Germline trimming cut 3 bases from V and 2 bases from J; bases unmatched to any gene: 3. Germline V gene lookup returns CDR1 LNHDA and CDR2 SQIVND (reference sequence). This CDR3 has 15 amino acids. CDR3 nucleotides: TGTGCCAGTAGTATTACTAGCGGACCCTACAATGAGCAGTTCTTC. Translation gives CASSITSGPYNEQFF.

The rearrangement joins TRBV5-6 to TRBJ1-1; possibly TRBD1 for D (5 bases). CDR1 is SGHDT and CDR2 is YYEEEE in the germline V gene. The CDR3 has 13 residues. The V end lost 1 base, the J end lost 5 bases, and 9 bases lay between the germline ends. The CDR3 spells CASSLHQGTEAFF. In nucleotides, the CDR3 is TGTGCCAGCAGCTTGCATCAGGGTACTGAAGCTTTCTTT. Looking up the rest from reference TRBV5-6 and TRBJ1-1 gives the full variable domain: DAGVTQSPTHLIKTRGQQVTLRCSPKSGHDTVSWYQQALGQGPQFIFQYYEEEERQRGNFPDRFSGHQFPNYSSELNVNALLLGDSALYLCASSLHQGTEAFFGQGTRLTVV.

The chain links TRBV11-1 to TRBJ1-1; TRBD1 matches 7 bases. CDR1 is SGHAT and CDR2 is FQDESV in the germline V gene (reference sequence). This CDR3 region has 15 residues. V lost 5 bases to trimming and J lost 2 bases; unmatched junction nucleotides: 8. The CDR3 sequence is CASSRIQGGNTEAFF. The CDR3 DNA reads TGTGCCAGCAGCCGTATCCAGGGGGGAAACACTGAAGCTTTCTTT.

The chain is built from TRBV29-1 and TRBJ2-5, with D maybe TRBD1 (5 bases). With 6 bases removed from V and 3 bases from J, the gap between germline ends came to 11 bases. The CDR3 totals 12 residues. The germline gives CDR1 SQVTM, CDR2 ANQGSEA. For the CDR3, the DNA is TGCAGCGTAGGGGCGTGGGAAGAGACCCAGTACTTC. Translation: CSVGAWEETQYF.